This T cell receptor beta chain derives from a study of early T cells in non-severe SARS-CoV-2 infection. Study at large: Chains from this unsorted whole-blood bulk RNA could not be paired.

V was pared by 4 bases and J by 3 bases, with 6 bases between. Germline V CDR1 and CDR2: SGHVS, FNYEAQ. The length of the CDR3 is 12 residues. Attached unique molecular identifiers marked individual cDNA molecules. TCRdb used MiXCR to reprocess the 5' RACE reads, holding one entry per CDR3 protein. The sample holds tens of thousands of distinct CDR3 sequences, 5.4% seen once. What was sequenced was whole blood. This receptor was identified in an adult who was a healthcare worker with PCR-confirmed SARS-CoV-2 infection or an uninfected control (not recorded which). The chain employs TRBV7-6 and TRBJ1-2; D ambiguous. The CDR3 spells CASSSTHYGYTF. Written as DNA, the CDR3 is TGTGCCAGCAGCTCGACCCACTATGGCTACACCTTC.